The clone carrying this T cell receptor (beta chain) was counted at least ten times. This entry comes from a study of blood T cells in healthy people across ages. The germline gives CDR1 SGHTA, CDR2 FQGTGA. The CDR3 is 18 amino acids. The V end was cut by 5 bases, the J end by 8 bases, with 28 bases between. With a J-beta primer mix and a sample-barcoded 5' primer, a second PCR ran about 6 to 11 cycles. TCRdb redid the calling of the 5' RACE reads with MiXCR, one entry per CDR3 protein. The table includes some 930,000 distinct CDR3 sequences, around 29% detected once. Another study also made use of these data, one on T cells of mothers and their children. That paper notes: At a rate of approximately 1.5 ug per 15 ul, cDNA synthesis received all of the extracted RNA.

The rearrangement uses TRBV7-3 and TRBJ2-4, with D possibly matching TRBD2 (7 bases). The receptor was derived from a middle-aged woman in good health. Sequencing was carried out using blood. This CDR3 is CASSDNRGADPLEDIQYF. The CDR3 region has the DNA TGTGCCAGCAGCGACAACCGGGGGGCCGACCCCCTTGAAGACATTCAGTACTTC. The full variable domain, rest sourced from reference TRBV7-3 and TRBJ2-4, is GAGVSQTPSNKVTEKGKYVELRCDPISGHTALYWYRQSLGQGPEFLIYFQGTGAADDSGLPNDRFFAVRPEGSVSTLKIQRTERGDSAVYLCASSDNRGADPLEDIQYFGAGTRLSVL.